This passage covers 10 T cell receptor beta chains from one sample sequenced in a study of beta chain features in type 1 diabetes. Study-level results: Moderately but significantly shorter TCRB CDR3s were found in Type 1 diabetes patients in all four CD4+ subsets.

Expressed TCRB transcripts were sequenced, since all the RNA that had been isolated was reverse transcribed. Clones were read by immunoSEQ multiplex PCR, and TCRdb kept only the in-frame ones, dropping some. The repertoire holds hundreds of thousands of clones, with approximately 10% as singletons. Their recognized antigens are unknown. Sequencing was done on a sample of naive CD4+ T cells from blood. Receptor source: a man under 40 with type 1 diabetes.

This clone was picked up a small number of times. The chain couples TRBV11-2 to TRBJ2-2; a weak D match, TRBD2 (5 bases). The CDR3 is 15 residues long. The germline V and J ends were trimmed by 3 bases and 4 bases, with 12 bases remaining between them. In germline, CDR1 is SGHAT, CDR2 FQNNGV. In DNA, the CDR3 is TGTGCCAGCAGCTTTCGGAGGTTCTCCACCGGGGAGCTGTTTTTT. Amino acids: CASSFRRFSTGELFF.

This clone has a handful of counts. The chain joins TRBV29-1 to TRBJ1-1; D gene uncertain. From germline, CDR1 is SQVTM and CDR2 ANQGSEA. V was clipped by 2 bases and J by 4 bases, with 11 bases between them. The CDR3 covers 13 residues. The CDR3 loop is CSVEPAGSTEAFF. The CDR3 region has the DNA TGCAGCGTTGAACCCGCGGGGAGCACTGAAGCTTTCTTT.

The V gene is TRBV7-2, the J gene TRBJ2-1; D might be TRBD1 (6 bases). V lost 4 bases and J lost 6, with 19 bases in between. Germline assignment: CDR1 SGHTA and CDR2 FQGNSA. The CDR3 runs 16 residues. The CDR3 region is CASSYTGTRGGNEQFF. The CDR3 nucleotides are TGTGCCAGCAGCTATACCGGGACCCGAGGGGGCAATGAGCAGTTCTTC.

A few counts support this clone. The sample has other DNA sequences that encode this CDR3 too. The chain has TRBV5-1 and TRBJ2-1; D perhaps matches TRBD2 (6 bases). V dropped 4 bases and J dropped 1 base, with 12 bases sitting between them. The CDR3 has 15 residues. Germline lookup yields CDR1 SGHRS and CDR2 YFSETQ. CDR3 amino acids: CASSLSGSSYNEQFF. The CDR3 bases are TGCGCCAGCAGCCTTAGCGGCTCGTCCTACAATGAGCAGTTCTTC.

V is TRBV4-2 and J is TRBJ2-5; 7 positions match TRBD1. This CDR3 has 16 amino acids. Germline CDR1 reads LGHNA; CDR2 reads YNFKEQ. V was clipped by 4 bases and J by 2 bases; unmatched bases: 10. CDR3 coding DNA: TGTGCCAGCAGCCCAGGGACAGCATCCCATCAAGAGACCCAGTACTTC. Amino acids: CASSPGTASHQETQYF.

This clone was seen more than once but under ten times. This sequence joins TRBV5-4 and TRBJ2-2; D not certain. Trimming stripped 0 bases from V and 5 bases from J, with 14 bases between. The length of the CDR3 is 16 residues. CDR1 SGHNT and CDR2 YYREEE come from the germline V gene (reference sequence). The DNA for the CDR3 is TGTGCCAGCAGCTTGGTTCGAGTTCTCGGGACCGGGGAGCTGTTTTTT. It yields the protein CASSLVRVLGTGELFF. The full variable domain, completed using reference TRBV5-4 and TRBJ2-2, is ETGVTQSPTHLIKTRGQQVTLRCSSQSGHNTVSWYQQALGQGPQFIFQYYREEENGRGNFPPRFSGLQFPNYSSELNVNALELDDSALYLCASSLVRVLGTGELFFGEGSRLTVL.

The table lists this clone with a few counts. This chain uses TRBV4-3 with TRBJ1-3, with TRBD1 as a possible D gene (5 bases). This CDR3 spans 17 amino acids. V was trimmed by 0 bases and J by 0 bases, leaving 12 bases between them. In germline, CDR1 is LGHNA, CDR2 YSLEER. The chain's CDR3 is CASSQESGLVSGNTIYF. The CDR3, as DNA: TGCGCCAGCAGCCAAGAATCAGGGCTCGTCTCTGGAAACACCATATATTTT.

V usage is TRBV9 and J usage is TRBJ2-2; D is perhaps TRBD1 (5 bases). The V gene lost 5 bases and the J gene lost 3 bases, with 17 bases spanning the gap. The CDR3 is 16 amino acids. CDR1 and CDR2 from the germline V gene are SGDLS and YYNGEE. The DNA for the CDR3 is TGTGCCAGCAGGCCGGGCCTAGGGGCCTACACCGGGGAGCTGTTTTTT. Protein: CASRPGLGAYTGELFF.

V usage is TRBV19 and J usage is TRBJ2-7, with TRBD1 identical over 8 bases. V trimming: 3 bases; J trimming: 4 bases; junction bases outside the gene matches: 5. CDR1 is LNHDA, CDR2 SQIVND, per germline (reference sequence). This CDR3 contains 14 residues. CDR3 region: CASSIDRGGYEQYF. The DNA for the CDR3 is TGTGCCAGTAGTATCGACAGGGGCGGTTACGAGCAGTACTTC.

The gene calls are TRBV4-3 and TRBJ1-6; D uncertain. V shed 0 bases and J shed 13 bases, with 10 bases lying between them. This CDR3 comprises 13 residues. Germline CDR1 is LGHNA and CDR2 is YSLEER. The DNA for the CDR3 is TGCGCCAGCAGCCAAGATTCGGGTCTCCCCCTCCACTTT. Amino acid sequence: CASSQDSGLPLHF.